Listed below are T cell receptor beta chains from one sample, sequenced in a study of T cell changes during pregnancy in multiple sclerosis. Sequencing was performed with immunoSEQ multiplex PCR; in TCRdb, only in-frame clones are kept and a portion is missing. The table shows 70,000 to 100,000 clones, with about 94% occurring only once. The specimen was peripheral blood, collected in the third trimester of pregnancy. These receptors were obtained from a female donor with multiple sclerosis, enrolled in a pregnancy study. CDR3s include the opening cysteine and the closing phenylalanine or tryptophan. Fields, in order: J gene, V gene, clone size, D gene, CDR3 DNA, CDR3 protein. The D gene is left open where the match is weak. Part of the rows lack a size; the others show once, few, many or a class for expanded clones.

TRBJ2-7 | TRBV6-5 | NA | TRBD1 | TGTGCCAGCAGTTATGGGGACAGGGCCTACGAGCAGTACTTC | CASSYGDRAYEQYF
TRBJ1-1 | TRBV19 | NA | TRBD1 | TGTGCCAGTAGTGGGACAGTGGTGAACACTGAAGCTTTCTTT | CASSGTVVNTEAFF
TRBJ2-3 | TRBV28 | NA | NA | TGTGCCAGCAGTTTTTTTCCGGGAGACCCTAGCACAGATACGCAGTATTTT | CASSFFPGDPSTDTQYF
TRBJ1-4 | TRBV4-2 | NA | NA | TGTGCCAGCAGCCAACGGAAGGGGACTAATGAAAAACTGTTTTTT | CASSQRKGTNEKLFF
TRBJ2-7 | TRBV5-1 | NA | TRBD1 | TGCGCCAGCAGCTTGGAGTCCGGGACAGGGTCCCACGAGCAGTACTTC | CASSLESGTGSHEQYF
TRBJ1-2 | TRBV5-6 | NA | TRBD1 | TGTGCCAGCAGCGATTACAGGGGGGAAGGCTACACCTTC | CASSDYRGEGYTF
TRBJ2-4 | TRBV11-1 | NA | TRBD1 | TGTGCCAGCAGCGGAGAGTTCTGGACAGGGGGTAGTCAGTACTTC | CASSGEFWTGGSQYF
TRBJ2-1 | TRBV7-2 | NA | TRBD2 | TGTGCCAGCAGCTCGGGACTAGCGAGGGATGAGCAGTTCTTC | CASSSGLARDEQFF
TRBJ2-1 | TRBV7-3 | NA | TRBD2 | TGTGCCAGCAGCCTTAGTAGCGGGAGCTCCTACAATGAGCAGTTCTTC | CASSLSSGSSYNEQFF
TRBJ1-1 | TRBV25-1 | once | NA | TGTGCCAGCAGTGAATATCAGGACAGCCAGGAAGCTTTCTTT | CASSEYQDSQEAFF
TRBJ2-2 | TRBV19 | NA | NA | TGTGCCAGTAGTCCTTCCCCCGGGGAGCTGTTTTTT | CASSPSPGELFF
TRBJ1-1 | TRBV5-1 | NA | NA | TGCGCCAGCAGCTTCTCCCCCCAGGGTTTCTCGTGGACTGAAGCTTTCTTT | CASSFSPQGFSWTEAFF
TRBJ1-4 | TRBV4-3 | NA | NA | TGCGCCAGCAGCCAAGGGGGGGATAATGAAAAACTGTTTTTT | CASSQGGDNEKLFF
TRBJ2-2 | TRBV5-1 | NA | TRBD2 | TGCGCCAGCAGCTTGCGGCTAGCGGGAGGGGACGGGGAGCTGTTTTTT | CASSLRLAGGDGELFF
TRBJ1-3 | TRBV18 | NA | NA | TGTGCCAGCTCTTTTAATGGAAACACCATATATTTT | CASSFNGNTIYF
TRBJ1-1 | TRBV28 | NA | NA | TGTGCCAGCAGTCGGGAGGCCGGAATCATGAACACTGAAGCTTTCTTT | CASSREAGIMNTEAFF
TRBJ2-7 | TRBV11-2 | NA | NA | TGTGCCAGCAGATGGAGGGCCTCAGACTACGAGCAGTACTTC | CASRWRASDYEQYF
TRBJ2-7 | TRBV6-1 | NA | NA | TGTGCCAGCAGTGAAGCCGCGGGGGCCGTGCGGGAGCAGTACTTC | CASSEAAGAVREQYF
TRBJ1-3 | TRBV10-3 | NA | NA | TGTGCCATCAGTGAGGGTCGGGATGGAAACACCATATATTTT | CAISEGRDGNTIYF
TRBJ2-1 | TRBV28 | NA | TRBD2 | TGTGCCAGCAGTTTGGTTGCGGGAGGGCGTGAGCAGTTCTTC | CASSLVAGGREQFF
TRBJ2-3 | TRBV5-1 | NA | NA | TGCGCCAGCAGCTTGGATTCGCGGGGAGGGCAGTATTTT | CASSLDSRGGQYF
TRBJ1-5 | TRBV7-2 | NA | TRBD1 | TGTGCCAGCAGCCCCAGGACAGGGAATAGCAATCAGCCCCAGCATTTT | CASSPRTGNSNQPQHF
TRBJ2-7 | TRBV5-1 | NA | TRBD2 | TGCGCCAGCAGTTCTAGCGGGAGCTCCTACGAGCAGTACTTC | CASSSSGSSYEQYF
TRBJ2-7 | TRBV27 | NA | TRBD2 | TGTGCCAGCGGGGAGGGGCTCCGCTACGAGCAGTACTTC | CASGEGLRYEQYF
TRBJ2-5 | TRBV7-3 | NA | TRBD1 | TGTGCCAGCAGCTCCGACAGGGCAAAGACCCAGTACTTC | CASSSDRAKTQYF
TRBJ1-2 | TRBV11-2 | once | NA | TGTGCCAGCAGCTTAGAGCGGAACTATGGCTACACCTTC | CASSLERNYGYTF
TRBJ2-5 | TRBV7-9 | NA | TRBD1 | TGTGCCAGCAGCCCGAGGACAGGCTCCGAAGAGACCCAGTACTTC | CASSPRTGSEETQYF
TRBJ1-6 | TRBV2 | NA | NA | TGTGCCAGCAGTAACAGGGTCCTTGGGTCACCCCTCCACTTT | CASSNRVLGSPLHF
TRBJ2-3 | TRBV29-1 | NA | TRBD1 | TGCAGTCACAGGGGAGATACGCAGTATTTT | CSHRGDTQYF
TRBJ2-2 | TRBV9 | NA | NA | TGTGCCAGCAGCGATGAGACTGTTTCGGAGCTGTTTTTT | CASSDETVSELFF
TRBJ2-1 | TRBV15 | NA | TRBD1 | TGTGCCACCAGCAGAGCCCGGACAGGGGCGGACAATGAGCAGTTCTTC | CATSRARTGADNEQFF
TRBJ2-2 | TRBV28 | NA | NA | TGTGCCAGCAGTTTAACCGGGAACACCGGGGAGCTGTTTTTT | CASSLTGNTGELFF
TRBJ2-7 | TRBV28 | NA | NA | TGTGCCAGCAGCGATGGACTAAGAAGCTACGAGCAGTACTTC | CASSDGLRSYEQYF
TRBJ2-3 | TRBV19 | NA | TRBD2 | TGTGCCAGTAGTATAACGGGGGCTAGCGGGCGCTCAGATACGCAGTATTTT | CASSITGASGRSDTQYF
TRBJ1-5 | TRBV30 | NA | NA | TGTGCCTGGAGTGTAGGGGGACCTAGCAATCAGCCCCAGCATTTT | CAWSVGGPSNQPQHF
TRBJ2-5 | TRBV27 | NA | NA | TGTGCCAGCAGAAAAGAGCTGCTCCCCCAAGAGACCCAGTACTTC | CASRKELLPQETQYF
TRBJ2-7 | TRBV6-5 | NA | TRBD1 | TGTGCCAGCAGACCCAAGGACAGGCCCGTATACGAGCAGTACTTC | CASRPKDRPVYEQYF
TRBJ2-3 | TRBV2 | NA | NA | TGTGCCGGGGTAGCGGTAAGCACAGATACGCAGTATTTT | CAGVAVSTDTQYF
TRBJ2-7 | TRBV6-6 | NA | NA | TGTGCCAGCAGTTACGACTCAACCTACGAGCAGTACTTC | CASSYDSTYEQYF
TRBJ2-7 | TRBV11-1 | once | TRBD2 | TGTGCCAGCAGCTTAGGGACTAGCGGGACGCGGGAGTACTTC | CASSLGTSGTREYF
TRBJ2-5 | TRBV5-4 | NA | NA | TGTGCCAGCAGCCCAAGGGGCGAGACCCAGTACTTC | CASSPRGETQYF
TRBJ2-4 | TRBV7-9 | NA | TRBD2 | TGTGCCAGCAGCCTAGGACTAGTAAACATTCAGTACTTC | CASSLGLVNIQYF
TRBJ2-3 | TRBV9 | NA | NA | TGTGCCAGCAGCGTACTAGCCCTTCAGGATACGCAGTATTTT | CASSVLALQDTQYF
TRBJ2-3 | TRBV15 | NA | TRBD2 | TGTGCCACCAGCGGTCAATATAGCGGGACGGAAACAGATACGCAGTATTTT | CATSGQYSGTETDTQYF
TRBJ1-4 | TRBV19 | NA | NA | TGTGCCAGTAGAACAGGGAATGAAAAACTGTTTTTT | CASRTGNEKLFF
TRBJ2-3 | TRBV5-4 | NA | TRBD2 | TGTGCCAGCAGCCTACTAGCGGGGACGACTAGCACAGATACGCAGTATTTT | CASSLLAGTTSTDTQYF
TRBJ2-3 | TRBV27 | once | TRBD2 | TGTGCCAGCAGTTTAGCGAGCGGGAAAGATACGCAGTATTTT | CASSLASGKDTQYF
TRBJ2-1 | TRBV15 | NA | NA | TGTGCCACCAGCCTCCGCCGACAGGATGAGCAGTTCTTC | CATSLRRQDEQFF
TRBJ2-3 | TRBV25-1 | NA | NA | TGTGCCACCGCGCAAGCTAGCACAGATACGCAGTATTTT | CATAQASTDTQYF
TRBJ2-7 | TRBV4-1 | NA | NA | TGCGCCAGCAGCCATCAAGGACTGGTCTCCTACGAGCAGTACTTC | CASSHQGLVSYEQYF
TRBJ1-5 | TRBV19 | NA | NA | TGTGCCAGTCAAGCAGGGTATCAGCCCCAGCATTTT | CASQAGYQPQHF
TRBJ2-2 | TRBV19 | NA | TRBD1 | TGTGCCAGTAGTATAACAGGGGTGGGCGGGGAGCTGTTTTTT | CASSITGVGGELFF
TRBJ2-1 | TRBV7-9 | NA | NA | TGTGCCAGCAGCCCCGGGACAAAGGTCAATGAGCAGTTCTTC | CASSPGTKVNEQFF
TRBJ2-6 | TRBV6-5 | once | TRBD2 | TGTGCCAGCAGTTACTCGCGACTAGCGGGAGTCAACGTCCTGACTTTC | CASSYSRLAGVNVLTF